The clone carrying this T cell receptor beta chain came up many times. Its target is unknown. There are 12 residues in the CDR3. Trimming pared 3 bases from V and 6 bases from J, leaving 6 bases between. Germline V gives CDR1 LGHDT, CDR2 YNNKEL (reference sequence). These data are taken from a study of T cells in Graves' hyperthyroidism and ophthalmopathy. Clinical symptoms, serum thyroxine, TRAb, thyroid ultrasound and orbital computed tomography established diagnosis. This sample holds PBMCs from less than 13 ml fresh peripheral blood. Study-wide results and limits: Also found in blood were most expanded thyroid clonotypes above 0.001.

Amplification yielded TCR beta CDR3 regions, with RNA transcripts as the source. Carried out on the TCR CDR3, a first-round RT-PCR used the HTBI primer set. TCRdb fed the multiplex PCR reads into MiXCR, producing one record per CDR3 protein. The data hold roughly 250,000 distinct CDR3 sequences, with just over 14% observed a single time. Sequenced sample: blood. The TCR sequence derives from a woman aged 40-49 years with Graves' hyperthyroidism that later progressed to Graves' ophthalmopathy. This chain connects TRBV3-1 to TRBJ2-1, with D hard to call. CDR3 loop: CASSQGFNEQFF. In DNA, the CDR3 is TGTGCCAGCAGCCAGGGATTCAATGAGCAGTTCTTC.